This TCR beta chain is from a study of vaccination and CD4 T cells after COVID-19. The CDR3 is made up of 13 amino acids. The ends lost 4 bases at V and 8 bases at J; junction bases unmatched: 10. Germline V lookup: CDR1 SQVTM, CDR2 ANQGSEA. The assay that was used to sequence DNA from cultured CD4+ T cells was the Oncomine TCR Beta short-read assay. TCRdb independently ran MiXCR on the PCR reads; one entry per CDR3 protein. The sample contains roughly 4,000 distinct CDR3 sequences, around 71% of which appear only once. By sample fraction, this clonotype is medium-sized (0.01 to 0.1%). Its antigen remains unknown. As to treatment: 10-day PBMC culture with coronavirus spike peptide pools or control peptides (ViraFEST assay).

The clonotype was recovered from a human donor who had recovered from COVID-19. Material for sequencing was CD4+ T cells from blood, cultured in vitro. This rearrangement joins TRBV29-1 to TRBJ1-2; 7 bases fit TRBD1. This CDR3 is CSVGRGGARGYTF. The DNA for the CDR3 is TGCAGCGTTGGAAGAGGGGGCGCTAGGGGCTACACCTTC.